This T cell receptor beta chain was identified during a study of cytomegalovirus exposure and HLA in healthy donors. A multiplex PCR was run with 60 Vbeta primers and 13 Jbeta primers. Sequencing was performed with immunoSEQ multiplex PCR; in TCRdb, only in-frame clones are kept and a portion is missing. The repertoire includes about 160,000 clones, about 82% of them detected once, and 6% to 9% sits in the top ten. The sequenced material came from PBMCs. The TCR originated in a young woman in good health and CMV-seropositive.

CDR3 region: CASSSRTGEAFF. The CDR3 DNA sequence: TGTGCCAGTAGTTCTAGGACGGGGGAAGCTTTCTTT. V and J are TRBV19 and TRBJ1-1; no clear D. The CDR3 has 12 residues. CDR1 and CDR2 (germline): LNHDA, SQIVND (reference sequence). Trimming took 5 bases from V and 8 from J, leaving 12 bases between them.